Presented here are 13 T cell receptor beta chains from one specimen sequenced in a study of T cells expressing NK-cell markers. TCRdb re-called the 5' RACE reads and shows each CDR3 protein once, DNA omitted. The sample totals about 450,000 distinct CDR3 sequences. The sequenced sample consisted of blood T cells: a sorted CD56 or NKG2C T cell subset, CD4+ or CD8+ T cells, or bulk PBMC T cells (not recorded which). The receptors originated from a woman between 18 and 70 years old in good health.

The chain has TRBV24-1 and TRBJ2-5; TCRdb names TRBD2, which stays unverified in the absence of DNA. Germline CDR1 reads KGHDR; CDR2 reads SFDVKD. The CDR3 has 17 residues. This CDR3 reads CATSDPRLAGGVETQYF.

The chain joins TRBV4-3 to TRBJ2-7; there is no DNA to check the TCRdb D call of TRBD1. The CDR3 covers 13 residues. Germline V CDR1 and CDR2: LGHNA, YSLEER. The CDR3 loop reads CASSPRQGHEQYF.

The rearrangement joins TRBV6-5 to TRBJ2-5; the D gene TCRdb calls, TRBD1, cannot be checked with no DNA. Germline CDR1 MNHEY, CDR2 SVGAGI. The CDR3 sequence is 17 residues long. The CDR3 loop is CASSYPGRDKIRETQYF.

CDR3 sequence: CASSDRDRGETQYF. The gene calls are TRBV7-2 and TRBJ2-5; TCRdb's D gene call, TRBD1, goes unchecked for lack of DNA. The CDR3 spans 14 residues. Germline values: CDR1 SGHTA, CDR2 FQGNSA.

The V gene is TRBV20-1, the J gene TRBJ2-3; TCRdb picks TRBD2, but there is no DNA to check that call. CDR3 length equals 15 residues. From germline, CDR1 is DFQATT and CDR2 SNEGSKA (reference sequence). Here the CDR3 reads CSVPGLAGWQDTQYF.

The CDR3 here is CASSSSGLYYGYTF. The chain combines TRBV27 with TRBJ1-2. This CDR3 has 14 amino acids. Germline V gives CDR1 MNHEY, CDR2 SMNVEV (reference sequence).

The V call is TRBV2, the J call TRBJ1-1; TCRdb indicates TRBD1, and absent DNA this call remains unverified. The CDR3 extends over 14 amino acids. Germline V gene sequence: CDR1 SNHLY, CDR2 FYNNEI. The CDR3 reads CASSDPTGNKEAFF.

The chain couples TRBV6-5 to TRBJ1-1. This CDR3 is built from 13 residues. The germline V gene encodes CDR1 MNHEY and CDR2 SVGAGI. The CDR3 is CASSYEEDTEAFF.

The chain is built from TRBV12-3 or TRBV12-4 and TRBJ2-5; TCRdb outputs TRBD1, but without DNA this stays unchecked. The CDR3 sequence is 15 residues long. CDR3 region: CASSHLTGGEETQYF.

This sequence joins TRBV6-5 and TRBJ2-3; TCRdb's D call of TRBD1 is untestable without DNA. In germline, CDR1 is MNHEY, CDR2 SVGAGI. The CDR3 covers 14 residues. This chain's CDR3 is CASSYNREADTQYF.

The chain couples TRBV20-1 to TRBJ2-7. This CDR3 contains 14 residues. In germline, CDR1 is DFQATT, CDR2 SNEGSKA (reference sequence). The CDR3: CSASADGVVAEQYF.

The J gene is TRBJ2-1, the V gene TRBV5-1. From germline, CDR1 is SGHRS and CDR2 YFSETQ. The CDR3 covers 14 residues. The CDR3 sequence: CASSLENQFNEQFF. Based on the CDR3 plus reference TRBV5-1 and TRBJ2-1, the full variable domain is KAGVTQTPRYLIKTRGQQVTLSCSPISGHRSVSWYQQTPGQGLQFLFEYFSETQRNKGNFPGRFSGRQFSNSRSEMNVSTLELGDSALYLCASSLENQFNEQFFGPGTRLTVL.

The chain recombines TRBV12-3 or TRBV12-4 with TRBJ1-3. The CDR3 contains 12 residues. The CDR3 here is CASTNSGNTIYF.